This T cell receptor (beta chain) is drawn from a study of blood T cell repertoires in COVID-19. Study context: PBMCs, B-cell-depleted T cells, or T cells provided the cDNA or gDNA that made up the material.

The CDR3 length is 12 residues. Germline assignment: CDR1 SGHTA and CDR2 FQGNSA. Trimming cost V 6 bases and J 1 base, with 6 bases left between them. In the original processing: From reference gene primer amplification, estimates of nucleated cell counts were derived. Some clones are missing from TCRdb's copy, which holds only in-frame ones; the method was immunoSEQ multiplex PCR. The V and J calls and clone size come from that table; D and trimming were worked out from the DNA. The sample has 200,000 to 250,000 clones, 86% seen once. The sequenced sample was PBMCs or T cells enriched from blood (not recorded which). The source of this sequence is a woman aged 40 to 50 with acute COVID-19. The V and J genes are TRBV7-2 and TRBJ1-1; no firm D call. The CDR3 spells CASRTQNTEAFF. Here the CDR3 DNA reads TGTGCCAGCAGGACACAGAACACTGAAGCTTTCTTT.